This T cell receptor (beta chain) was obtained from a study of molecular identifiers for immune sequencing clone quantification. General observations from the study: Clone sizes could be underestimated for highly expanded clones when identical TCR molecules share a barcode. More than 99% of effector molecules, versus under 1% of naive-cell molecules, belonged to clones above 20 RNA copies.

In its sample, this clonotype was seen a few times. The antigen is undetermined. TCRdb redid the calling of the PCR reads with MiXCR, one entry per CDR3 protein. Of hundreds of thousands of distinct CDR3 sequences listed, 24% are singletons. This receptor was taken from a human donor in good health. Some libraries in this study had Jurkat cell RNA spiked in. The source material was naive CD8+ T cells from blood, with Jurkat cell RNA spiked in. Subset defined: FACS-sorted CD8+CD4-CCR7+CD45RA+ naive T cells.

The CDR3: CASSPVGSGGHNEQFF. CDR3 coding DNA: TGTGCCAGCAGTCCTGTGGGGAGCGGGGGTCACAATGAGCAGTTCTTC. The V and J genes are TRBV6-7 and TRBJ2-1, with TRBD2 matching 8 bases. TRBV6-7 is an open reading frame whose function is uncertain. V lost 5 bases and J lost 5; bases outside the gene matches: 11. This CDR3 has 16 residues.